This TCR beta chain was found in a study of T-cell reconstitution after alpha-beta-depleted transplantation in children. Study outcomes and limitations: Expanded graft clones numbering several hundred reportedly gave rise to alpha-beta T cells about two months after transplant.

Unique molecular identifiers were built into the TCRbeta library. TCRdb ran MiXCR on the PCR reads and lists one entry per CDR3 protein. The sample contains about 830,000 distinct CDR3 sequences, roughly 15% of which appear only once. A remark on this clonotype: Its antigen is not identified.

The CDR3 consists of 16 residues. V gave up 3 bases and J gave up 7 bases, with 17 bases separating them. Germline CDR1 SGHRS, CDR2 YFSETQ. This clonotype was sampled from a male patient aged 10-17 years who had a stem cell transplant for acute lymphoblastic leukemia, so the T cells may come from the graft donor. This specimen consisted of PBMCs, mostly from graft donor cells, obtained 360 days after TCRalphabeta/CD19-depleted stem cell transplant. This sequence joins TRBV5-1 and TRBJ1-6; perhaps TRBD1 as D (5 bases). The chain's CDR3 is CASSWTGTVGNSPLHF. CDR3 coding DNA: TGCGCCAGCAGCTGGACGGGGACGGTAGGGAATTCACCCCTCCACTTT.